Below are 9 T cell receptor beta chains sequenced from a single sample in a study of regulatory T cells in long-lasting Graves disease. Assembly of TCR beta libraries relied on iRepertoire HTBI primers together with Arm-PCR of CDR3 regions. TCRdb re-called the multiplex PCR reads through MiXCR, storing one row per CDR3 protein. The table records 650,000 to 850,000 distinct CDR3 sequences, about 30% of them present only once. Sample time point: persistent/refractory GD, antithyroid drugs over 5 years with positive TRAb. PBMC-derived RNA was used for the TCR library. The sample here was peripheral blood mononuclear cells (PBMCs), taken when the disease was refractory, from a patient treated with antithyroid drugs. The receptors here all came from a female donor with Graves disease.

This clonotype was observed a handful of times. The CDR3 DNA follows: TGCGCCAGCAGCCAAGTTCCCCCTATAAGTGAGCAGTACTTC. The encoded protein is CASSQVPPISEQYF. This chain connects TRBV4-1 to TRBJ2-7, with D hard to call. Germline V gene sequence: CDR1 MGHRA, CDR2 YSYEKL. V was pared by 1 base and J by 7 bases, with 14 bases between. This CDR3 has 14 residues.

The chain recombines TRBV5-1 with TRBJ1-6, with D perhaps matching TRBD1 (5 bases). CDR1 SGHRS and CDR2 YFSETQ come from the germline V gene. The CDR3 consists of 16 residues. Trimming shortened V by 0 bases and J by 6 bases, and 13 bases separated the two germline ends. In DNA form, the CDR3 reads TGCGCCAGCAGCTTGGATGGGACCGGCTCTAATTCACCCCTCCACTTT. Translation: CASSLDGTGSNSPLHF.

This clonotype appeared a few times. This chain joins TRBV29-1 and TRBJ2-5; D is unresolved. The V gene's germline CDR1 is SQVTM and CDR2 ANQGSEA. This CDR3 is built from 14 residues. V shed 8 bases and J shed 1 base, with 17 bases lying between them. The CDR3 region is CSFCSLPSQETQYF. For the CDR3, the DNA is TGCAGCTTCTGTAGCCTCCCCTCCCAAGAGACCCAGTACTTC.

This clonotype was observed many times. The rearrangement links TRBV29-1 to TRBJ2-5, with D perhaps assigned TRBD1 or TRBD2 (6 bases each). Trimming took 2 bases from V and 4 from J, leaving 14 bases between them. This CDR3 has 14 residues. Per germline, CDR1 SQVTM and CDR2 ANQGSEA. The CDR3 loop reads CSVEITGRSETQYF. The CDR3 DNA sequence: TGCAGCGTTGAAATTACAGGGAGGTCAGAGACCCAGTACTTC.

Here the CDR3 reads CSASFHMNTEAFF. The CDR3 DNA sequence: TGCAGTGCTAGTTTTCACATGAACACTGAAGCTTTCTTT. The J gene is TRBJ1-1, the V gene TRBV20-1; D is uncertain. Trimming removed 3 bases from V and 0 bases from J, with 8 bases in between. This CDR3 spans 13 amino acids. Germline-derived CDR1 and CDR2 are DFQATT and SNEGSKA (reference sequence).

The chain joins TRBV9 to TRBJ2-2, with 7 nucleotides matching TRBD1. The germline V gene encodes CDR1 SGDLS and CDR2 YYNGEE. V shed 4 bases, J shed 6 bases, and the junction held 9 bases outside the gene matches. The CDR3 contains 15 residues. The CDR3 DNA sequence: TGTGCCAGCAGCAACCGACAGGGATTAGCCGGGGAGCTGTTTTTT. This gives the protein CASSNRQGLAGELFF.

The chain employs TRBV20-1 and TRBJ2-7, with D hard to call. Germline CDR1 and CDR2: DFQATT and SNEGSKA (reference sequence). The CDR3 has 12 amino acids. The V end lost 5 bases, the J end lost 4 bases, and 12 bases lay between the germline ends. The CDR3 loop reads CSAFSTEYEQYF. In nucleotides, the CDR3 is TGCAGTGCTTTTTCGACCGAATACGAGCAGTACTTC.

The table lists this clonotype with a count of one. A far larger clone lies a single base away; this is likely a read error. The rearrangement links TRBV6-4 to TRBJ1-4; D not certain. Germline CDR1 is MRHNA and CDR2 is SNTAGT. Trimming removed 11 bases at V and 0 bases at J, with 10 bases between. The CDR3 totals 13 residues. In DNA, the CDR3 is TGTGCCGGCACCCGGGCAACTAATGAAAAACTGTTTTTT. This gives the protein CAGTRATNEKLFF.

This rearrangement joins TRBV28 to TRBJ2-2, with 8 bases fitting TRBD1. Looked up from germline, CDR1 is MDHEN and CDR2 is SYDVKM. The CDR3 totals 13 residues. CDR3: CGGRGQGTGELFF. In nucleotides, the CDR3 is TGTGGGGGCAGGGGGCAGGGCACCGGGGAGCTGTTTTTT.